The 8 T cell receptor beta chains given below trace back to one sample, sequenced in a study of CD4 T cells in relation to SARS-CoV-2 and coronaviruses (dated by TCRdb to about 2021). Their target antigens are unknown. The library was generated by the immunoSEQ multiplex PCR assay. Imported from immuneACCESS, the table was reduced by TCRdb to in-frame sequences with V and J called. These copies leave out some clones; in studies compared against another copy, an unresolved V gene accounts for under half, and the cause of the remainder is not known. The sample includes about 35,000 clones, with around 85% observed a single time. 6% to 8% of the sample lies in the top ten. Sequenced sample: naive CD4+ T cells from PBMCs, cultured in vitro. The cell subset or site label corresponds to: naive CD4+ T cells isolated by negative enrichment. All receptors derive from an adult with COVID-19.

The rearrangement uses TRBV14 and TRBJ2-3; weak D call: TRBD2 (6 bases). This CDR3 has 17 amino acids. Germline V gene sequence: CDR1 SGHDN, CDR2 FVKESK. Trimming stripped 0 bases from V and 0 bases from J, with 13 bases between. In DNA, the CDR3 is TGTGCCAGCAGCCAAGACTACGGGACTTCTAGCACAGATACGCAGTATTTT. Protein sequence: CASSQDYGTSSTDTQYF.

CDR3 in amino acids: CASSLMGSSSYEQYF. DNA of the CDR3: TGTGCCAGCAGCTTAATGGGGTCAAGCTCCTACGAGCAGTACTTC. The chain employs TRBV7-8 and TRBJ2-7, with no clear D. This CDR3 has 15 residues. V was trimmed by 2 bases and J by 0 bases, leaving 11 bases between them. Germline V gene data show CDR1 as SGHVS and CDR2 as FQNEAQ. Together with reference TRBV7-8 and TRBJ2-7, the CDR3 gives the full variable domain: GAGVSQSPRYKVAKRGQDVALRCDPISGHVSLFWYQQALGQGPEFLTYFQNEAQLDKSGLPSDRFFAERPEGSVSTLKIQRTQQEDSAVYLCASSLMGSSSYEQYFGPGTRLTVT.

This clone came up a few times. J is TRBJ2-2 and V is TRBV5-6, with D possibly matching TRBD1 (6 bases). V was trimmed by 0 bases and J by 2 bases, leaving 11 bases between them. The CDR3 totals 16 residues. Germline CDR1 SGHDT, CDR2 YYEEEE. CDR3 sequence reads: CASSLAWGLNTGELFF. Written as DNA, the CDR3 is TGTGCCAGCAGCTTGGCCTGGGGGCTAAACACCGGGGAGCTGTTTTTT.

The CDR3 nucleotides read TGCGCCAGCAGCTCCGTCGGGGGCTCCTACAATGAGCAGTTCTTC. Translated: CASSSVGGSYNEQFF. This chain joins TRBV5-1 and TRBJ2-1, with D perhaps matching TRBD2 (6 bases). Per the germline V gene, CDR1 is SGHRS and CDR2 is YFSETQ. Trimming removed 3 bases from V and 0 bases from J, with 10 bases in between. CDR3 length: 15 amino acids. Combining the CDR3 with reference TRBV5-1 and TRBJ2-1 gives the whole variable domain KAGVTQTPRYLIKTRGQQVTLSCSPISGHRSVSWYQQTPGQGLQFLFEYFSETQRNKGNFPGRFSGRQFSNSRSEMNVSTLELGDSALYLCASSSVGGSYNEQFFGPGTRLTVL.

V is TRBV7-3 and J is TRBJ2-1; D gene unclear. With 2 bases removed from V and 10 bases from J, the gap between germline ends came to 12 bases. The CDR3 totals 13 residues. Per the germline V gene, CDR1 is SGHTA and CDR2 is FQGTGA. CDR3 DNA: TGTGCCAGCAGCTTACTAGGCGCGAGGGAGCAGTTCTTC. Protein sequence: CASSLLGAREQFF.

This chain uses TRBV3-1 (or the pseudogene TRBV3-2) with TRBJ2-3, with D possibly matching TRBD2 (6 bases). Germline CDR1 is LGHDT and CDR2 is YNNKEL (reference sequence). V was clipped by 1 base and J by 0 bases, with 11 bases between them. This CDR3 is 16 amino acids long. CDR3 DNA: TGTGCCAGCAGCCAAGGGGGCGGGATGAGCACAGATACGCAGTATTTT. Amino acid sequence: CASSQGGGMSTDTQYF.

This clone was recorded once. The DNA of the CDR3 is TGTGCCAGCAGACCTAGAGCGGGAGGGCCCTCCAATGAGCAGTTCTTC. Translated, it gives CASRPRAGGPSNEQFF. V usage is TRBV2 and J usage is TRBJ2-1, with 10 positions matching TRBD2. The CDR3 contains 16 residues. Germline V gene lookup returns CDR1 SNHLY and CDR2 FYNNEI. The V and J ends lost 6 bases and 6 bases, in that order; junction bases with no gene match: 11.

The chain combines TRBV6-6 with TRBJ2-7, with TRBD2 matching 13 bases. The CDR3 runs 15 residues. Germline V gives CDR1 MNHNY, CDR2 SVGAGI (reference sequence). With 6 bases clipped from V and 5 bases from J, the junction kept 7 bases outside the gene matches. CDR3 region: CASRRGLAGVNEQYF. CDR3 nucleotides: TGTGCCAGCAGAAGAGGACTAGCGGGAGTCAACGAGCAGTACTTC.